One and the same sample provided the 12 T cell receptor beta chains below, sequenced in a study of molecular identifiers for immune sequencing clone quantification. Using its own MiXCR run on the PCR reads, TCRdb lists one record per CDR3 protein. In the table there are about half a million distinct CDR3 sequences, around 23% of which are singletons. Source material: naive CD8+ T cells from blood, with Jurkat cell RNA spiked in. The sample's subset: FACS-sorted CD8+CD4-CCR7+CD45RA+ naive T cells. Receptors were obtained from a human donor in good health. Some libraries in this study had Jurkat cell RNA spiked in.

The J gene is TRBJ2-7, the V gene TRBV19; no reliable D call. V was clipped by 2 bases and J by 0 bases, with 11 bases between them. The CDR3 length is 15 residues. CDR1 and CDR2 from the germline V gene are LNHDA and SQIVND (reference sequence). This chain's CDR3 is CASSINGQSSYEQYF. CDR3 coding DNA: TGTGCCAGTAGTATAAATGGCCAGAGCTCCTACGAGCAGTACTTC.

Concerning this clonotype itself: The junction departs from the called germline gene at one end, perhaps through a read error. This chain connects TRBV5-4 to TRBJ2-7; D tentatively fits TRBD1 or TRBD2 (5 bases each). The CDR3 has 15 residues. Germline CDR1 reads SGHNT; CDR2 reads YYREEE (reference sequence). CDR3 nucleotides: TGTGCCAGCAGCTTGCGGGGCGGTCGGACCGACGAGCAGTGCTTC. Its protein is CASSLRGGRTDEQCF.

The chain carries TRBV2 and TRBJ2-5; 9 positions agree with TRBD2. Looked up from germline, CDR1 is SNHLY and CDR2 is FYNNEI. With 0 bases clipped from V and 3 bases from J, the junction kept 8 bases outside the gene matches. This CDR3 region has 17 residues. CDR3 nucleotides: TGTGCCAGCAGTGAAGCTCAAGCGGGGGGCCGGGAAGAGACCCAGTACTTC. Protein: CASSEAQAGGREETQYF.

This clonotype occurred many times. This chain connects TRBV7-9 to TRBJ2-5, with a tentative D call TRBD2 (5 bases). Germline CDR1 SEHNR, CDR2 FQNEAQ (reference sequence). This CDR3 is 13 amino acids long. V was shortened by 6 bases and J by 4 bases, with 12 bases between the two germline ends. The CDR3 DNA follows: TGTGCCAGCAGTGGAGGTTGGGGAGAGACCCAGTACTTC. This translates into CASSGGWGETQYF. Together with reference TRBV7-9 and TRBJ2-5, the CDR3 gives the full variable domain: DTGVSQNPRHKITKRGQNVTFRCDPISEHNRLYWYRQTLGQGPEFLTYFQNEAQLEKSRLLSDRFSAERPKGSFSTLEIQRTEQGDSAMYLCASSGGWGETQYFGPGTRLLVL.

This clonotype turned up a few times. V and J are TRBV28 and TRBJ2-2; D is perhaps TRBD1 (6 bases). Germline V CDR1 and CDR2: MDHEN, SYDVKM. The CDR3 contains 17 residues. The V end was cut by 1 base, the J end by 4 bases, with 16 bases between. The CDR3 region has the DNA TGTGCCAGCAGTTTATCCGGACAGAGAGAAATCACCGGGGAGCTGTTTTTT. Translated: CASSLSGQREITGELFF.

J is TRBJ1-1 and V is TRBV6-2 or TRBV6-3; 8 bases are a match to TRBD1. The CDR3 sequence is 14 residues long. V lost 4 bases to trimming and J lost 7 bases; unmatched junction nucleotides: 8. CDR1 and CDR2 (germline): MNHEY, SVGEGT. CDR3 bases: TGTGCCAGCAGTTTTACTAAGGACAGGGTTGAAGCTTTCTTT. Residues: CASSFTKDRVEAFF.

Concerning this clonotype: This sequence may be a read error, since a much larger clone differs from it by one base. This chain links TRBV5-3 with TRBJ2-7; 7 bases line up with TRBD2. TRBV5-3 is an open reading frame whose function is uncertain. CDR3 length: 15 residues. CDR3 protein: CASSLVGGLSYERYF. CDR3 sequence (DNA): TGTGCCAGCAGCTTGGTGGGAGGGCTATCCTACGAGCGGTACTTC.

The CDR3 DNA sequence: TGTGCCACCGCGGACAATAATAGCAATCAGCCCCAGCATTTT. Its translation: CATADNNSNQPQHF. The chain joins TRBV24-1 to TRBJ1-5; possible D gene TRBD1, 5 bases. Germline-derived CDR1 and CDR2 are KGHDR and SFDVKD. V lost 9 bases and J 0 bases, leaving 11 bases between the germline ends. CDR3 size: 14 residues.

This chain links TRBV11-2 with TRBJ2-5; tentative D call: TRBD2 (5 bases). CDR1 SGHAT and CDR2 FQNNGV come from the germline V gene. Deletions cut 0 bases from V and 0 bases from J, with 11 bases between. The CDR3 spans 16 residues. The CDR3 nucleotides read TGTGCCAGCAGCTTAGATTGGACGGGGTACCAAGAGACCCAGTACTTC. This encodes CASSLDWTGYQETQYF.

Notes on this clonotype: Its ends do not fully match the called genes, so a read error is possible. V and J are TRBV12-3 or TRBV12-4 and TRBJ2-2; the match to TRBD1 covers 8 bases. The CDR3 is 16 amino acids. The DNA for the CDR3 is TGTGCCGGCAGCCGTCAGAGACAGGGGCTCACCGGGGAGCTGTTTTTT. It is translated as CAGSRQRQGLTGELFF.

This clonotype occurred a few times. The chain couples TRBV7-9 to TRBJ2-2; TRBD2 aligns across 13 bases. V shed 5 bases, J shed 7 bases, and the junction held 7 bases outside the gene matches. The CDR3 consists of 16 residues. Germline lookup yields CDR1 SEHNR and CDR2 FQNEAQ (reference sequence). CDR3 sequence reads: CASSTSGRAAVGELFF. CDR3 coding DNA: TGTGCCAGCAGCACTAGCGGGAGGGCCGCGGTCGGGGAGCTGTTTTTT.

This clonotype appeared many times. V and J are TRBV20-1 and TRBJ1-1; D ambiguous. Trimming shortened V by 1 base and J by 5 bases, and 11 bases separated the two germline ends. The CDR3 runs to 13 residues. Germline CDR1 and CDR2: DFQATT and SNEGSKA (reference sequence). The CDR3 bases are TGCAGTGCTAGAGGCGGCGGCGATACTGAAGCTTTCTTT. Translation: CSARGGGDTEAFF.